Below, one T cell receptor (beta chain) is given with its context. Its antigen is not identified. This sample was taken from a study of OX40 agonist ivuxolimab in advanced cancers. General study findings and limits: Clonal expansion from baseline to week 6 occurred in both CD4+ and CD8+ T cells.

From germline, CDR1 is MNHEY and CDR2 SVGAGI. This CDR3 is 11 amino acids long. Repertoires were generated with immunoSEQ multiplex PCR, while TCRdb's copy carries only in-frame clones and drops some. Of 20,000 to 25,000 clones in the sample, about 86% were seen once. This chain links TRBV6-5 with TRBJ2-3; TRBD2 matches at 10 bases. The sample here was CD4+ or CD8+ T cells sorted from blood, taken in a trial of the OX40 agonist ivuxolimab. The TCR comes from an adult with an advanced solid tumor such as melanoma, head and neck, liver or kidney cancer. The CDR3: CATSGTDTQYF. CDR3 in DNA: TGTGCGACTAGCGGGACAGATACGCAGTATTTT.